This T cell receptor beta chain was obtained from a study of cytomegalovirus exposure and HLA in healthy donors. At the level of the study: Across under 450 genotyped donors, around 82% landed in the Caucasian-associated ancestry cluster.

PCR used 60 Vbeta primers and 13 Jbeta primers. TCRdb's copy holds only in-frame clones and misses some; the assay was immunoSEQ multiplex PCR. In the table there are roughly 100,000 clones, roughly 80% of which are singletons. Broader study findings: Common viral pathogens seemed to be connected with several of the most significant clusters, according to a later analysis. What TCR beta sequences reportedly achieved was accurate prediction of HLA-A and HLA-B alleles in most subjects.

Regarding this clone: What it recognizes is unknown.

This CDR3 contains 11 residues. Germline CDR1 reads SGHTS; CDR2 reads YDEGEE. The V end lost 4 bases, the J end lost 4 bases, and 6 bases lay between the germline ends. When sampled, the donors appeared nominally healthy, though they likely had unrecorded immune exposures. This chain joins TRBV5-8 and TRBJ2-7; the D is unclear. This TCR was recovered from a woman aged 35 to 49 in good health and CMV-seropositive. The sequenced sample consisted of PBMCs. CDR3 residues: CASSPRYEQYF. As DNA, the CDR3 is TGTGCCAGCAGCCCGAGGTACGAGCAGTACTTC.